This is a list of T cell receptor beta chains from one sample in a study of human T cells and chemical hapten exposure. TCRdb reanalysed the RACE reads using MiXCR and keeps one entry per CDR3 protein. The data show some 45,000 distinct CDR3 sequences, approximately 9% seen once. The sample in question was whole blood, obtained in connection with sensitization to the hapten diphenylcyclopropenone (DPC). All receptors derive from a woman in her thirties or forties with alopecia areata. Some clones in this sample may be carry-over from other donors' samples. CDR3s include the opening cysteine and the closing phenylalanine or tryptophan. D genes are given only for firm matches. The listing skips clone size in some rows; elsewhere it reads once, few, many or a size class.

D,J,size,V,DNA,CDR3
TRBD2,TRBJ2-7,.,TRBV7-8,TGTGCCAGCAGCCACATAGGGGCCGGGACTAGCGGTACCTACGAGCAGTACTTC,CASSHIGAGTSGTYEQYF
.,TRBJ2-7,many,TRBV29-1,TGCAGCGCCACCTCCGGGGGTGAGCAGTACTTC,CSATSGGEQYF
TRBD2,TRBJ2-1,many,TRBV20-1,TGCAGTGCTAGGAGCGGGGGGGATTACAATGAGCAGTTCTTC,CSARSGGDYNEQFF
.,TRBJ2-1,once,TRBV14,TGTGCCAGCAGCCAAATTCTGGGGTGGAATGAGCAGTTCTTC,CASSQILGWNEQFF
.,TRBJ1-1,many,TRBV7-6,TGTGCCAGCAGCGCGAACCCGTTCCAGAACACTGAAGCTTTCTTT,CASSANPFQNTEAFF
TRBD1,TRBJ1-5,many,TRBV6-2/TRBV6-3,TGTGCCAGCAGACCTTATCGACAGGGATATAGCAATCAGCCCCAGCATTTT,CASRPYRQGYSNQPQHF
.,TRBJ1-3,few,TRBV18,TGTGCCAGCTCACCACCAATCGGGTCTTCCTCTGGAAACACCATATATTTT,CASSPPIGSSSGNTIYF
TRBD1,TRBJ2-1,many,TRBV27,TGTGCCAGCAGTCCACAGGGGGCCTCCTACAATGAGCAGTTCTTC,CASSPQGASYNEQFF
TRBD2,TRBJ2-1,.,TRBV2,TGTGCCAGCAGTCAGAACCAGCGGGGTCTCTACAATGAGCAGTTCTTC,CASSQNQRGLYNEQFF
.,TRBJ2-3,.,TRBV20-1,TGCAGTGCCCCGGGACTTCTCACAGATACGCAGTATTTT,CSAPGLLTDTQYF
TRBD2,TRBJ2-1,.,TRBV12-3/TRBV12-4,TGTGCCAGCAGTTTTGAACTAGCGGGTCTCAATGAGCAGTTCTTC,CASSFELAGLNEQFF
TRBD1,TRBJ2-3,many,TRBV7-2,TGTGCCAGCAGCTCCGACAGGGACACGCAGTATTTT,CASSSDRDTQYF
.,TRBJ1-2,many,TRBV6-2/TRBV6-3,TGTGCCAGCGCCCCGGGCCCCTCAGCCGGCTACACCTTC,CASAPGPSAGYTF
.,TRBJ2-3,few,TRBV4-1,TGCGCCAGCAGCCAAGAGAGGCTATTAGATACGCAGTATTTT,CASSQERLLDTQYF
.,TRBJ1-2,many,TRBV5-4,TGTGCCAGCAGCTTGGGTGGTGGGCTACTCTATGGCTACACCTTC,CASSLGGGLLYGYTF
.,TRBJ1-1,few,TRBV12-3/TRBV12-4,TGTGCCAGCACTTTATTAAAAGGGGAAGCTTTCTTT,CASTLLKGEAFF
.,TRBJ2-7,many,TRBV4-1,TGCGCCAGCAGCCAAGATCCCCAGGGCTACGAGCAGTACTTC,CASSQDPQGYEQYF
.,TRBJ1-5,few,TRBV15,TGTGCCACCAGCAGAGAGGGGGATCAGCCCCAGCATTTT,CATSREGDQPQHF
TRBD1,TRBJ1-1,.,TRBV9,TGTGCCAGCAGCCCCGGGACAGGGGGCTCTTCGGACACTGAAGCTTTCTTT,CASSPGTGGSSDTEAFF
.,TRBJ1-5,few,TRBV20-1,TGCAGTGCTAGAGATCCGGGCGGGAATCAGCCCCAGCATTTT,CSARDPGGNQPQHF
.,TRBJ2-2,many,TRBV6-5,TGTGCCAGCAGACGCGGGACACCCAACACCGGGGAGCTGTTTTTT,CASRRGTPNTGELFF
.,TRBJ1-6,many,TRBV4-1,TGCGCCAGCAGCCACGGACACTCACCCCTCCACTTT,CASSHGHSPLHF